The present entry profiles one T cell receptor (beta chain) with its context. Its antigen target is currently unknown. One base away lies a much larger clone, so this may be a sequencing read error. The germline V gene yields MNHNS for CDR1 and SASEGT for CDR2. The CDR3 measures 13 amino acids from cysteine to phenylalanine. The only DNA kept is the CDR3, 39 bases in frame from the first base. This entry belongs to a study of immune heterogeneity within non-small cell lung tumors (dated by TCRdb to the late 2010s). Study-level background: By histology, the tumors included around eleven non-squamous carcinomas, a handful of squamous cell carcinomas and 1 tumor not otherwise specified. To examine intratumoral immune heterogeneity, the study used whole-exome sequencing, RNA-seq and TCR beta repertoire sequencing on multiple spatially distinct regions of each NSCLC tumor. TCR repertoires were analyzed from 57 tumor loci of approximately 16 patients, whereas transcriptome data were available for only approximately 47 loci from more than ten patients. Neoantigen binding to each patient's HLA alleles was predicted with netMHCpan-3.0 for mutant peptides of 8 to 11 amino acids.

A multiplex PCR system amplified the TCR beta CDR3 region, with a first 10-cycle round using 32 V-gene forward and 13 J-gene reverse primers. The first PCR round used a QIAGEN Multiplex PCR Kit, and the primer sequences were filed in Chinese patent CN105087789A. Illumina universal primers were attached in a second round of PCR run with the Phusion High-Fidelity PCR Kit. The TCR libraries underwent paired-end sequencing with a read length of 151 bp on the Illumina HiSeq X Ten platform. Turning to the authors' computational methods: Cutadapt removed reads without multiplex PCR primers, PEAR merged read pairs, and MiXCR with default settings called CDR3 regions. Shannon entropy measured repertoire diversity, while clonality was calculated as one minus the Shannon entropy divided by the ln of the count of productive unique sequences. Dominant or high-frequency T-cell clones were defined as clonotypes at frequencies of at least 0.5%. TCRdb's own reprocessing of the public reads used fastp at Q25 and MiXCR and kept productive beta chains. For every CDR3 protein sequence, its rows merge into one entry that carries the most common genes and DNA. TCRdb's processing, not the authors', yielded these V and J calls. Recorded for this sample are about 12,000 distinct CDR3 sequences; about a quarter of them occurred a single time. The top ten hold 13% of the sample.

Genomic DNA was extracted from bulk tumor tissue and used as the TCR template, and 600 ng gDNA was amplified per sample. During surgery, several biopsies were collected from each primary tumor and placed as far from one another as possible within the tumor mass. The study cohort was described as untreated, and the patients were newly diagnosed NSCLC cases having curative surgery. The samples came from approximately 14 patients with newly diagnosed non-small cell lung cancer who were having surgery intended to be curative. A couple of independent pathologists examined the resected tumor masses. Only high-quality DNA and RNA samples were carried forward to sequencing. Summary of the overall study and its limitations: For the most part, high-frequency TCR beta clonotypes differed from one individual patient to another. Within a given patient, the same dominant CDR3B clonotypes showed up repeatedly across loci, although different tumor locations also carried unique high-frequency clones. A statistically significant but moderate positive correlation (R approximately 0.31) was observed between local T-cell repertoire clonality and local tumor mutational burden.

This TCR was recovered from a man aged 45-65 years with non-small cell lung cancer. The sample was lung tumor tissue. The rearranged segments are TRBV6-1 and TRBJ1-2, with TRBD1 identical over 7 junction bases. The DNA is TGTGTCAGCAGTGAACACCAGGGGGACGGCTACACCTTC. Its protein product is CVSSEHQGDGYTF.